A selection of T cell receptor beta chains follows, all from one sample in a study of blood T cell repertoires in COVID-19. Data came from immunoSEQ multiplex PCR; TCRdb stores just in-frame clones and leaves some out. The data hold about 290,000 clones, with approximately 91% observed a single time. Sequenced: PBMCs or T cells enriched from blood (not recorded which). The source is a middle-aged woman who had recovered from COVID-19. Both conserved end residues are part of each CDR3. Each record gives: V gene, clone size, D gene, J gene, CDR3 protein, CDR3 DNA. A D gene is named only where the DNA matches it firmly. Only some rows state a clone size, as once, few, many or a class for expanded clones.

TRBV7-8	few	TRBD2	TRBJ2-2	CASSTGTSDAGELFF	TGTGCCAGCAGCACCGGGACTAGCGACGCCGGGGAGCTGTTTTTT
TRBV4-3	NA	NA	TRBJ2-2	CASSQAGDHYMNTGELFF	TGCGCCAGCAGCCAAGCGGGAGACCACTACATGAACACCGGGGAGCTGTTTTTT
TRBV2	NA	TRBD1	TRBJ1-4	CASRPLGGLSNEKLFF	TGTGCCAGCAGACCACTAGGGGGCTTGTCTAATGAAAAACTGTTTTTT
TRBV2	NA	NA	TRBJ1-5	CASSVTETRGPQHF	TGTGCCAGCAGTGTGACAGAGACGCGGGGGCCCCAGCATTTT
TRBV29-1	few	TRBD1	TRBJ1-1	CSVERGGAKGSTEAFF	TGCAGCGTTGAACGAGGGGGCGCGAAAGGAAGTACTGAAGCTTTCTTT
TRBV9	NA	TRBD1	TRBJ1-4	CASSAGWDRGNEKLFF	TGTGCCAGCAGCGCTGGCTGGGACAGGGGAAATGAAAAACTGTTTTTT
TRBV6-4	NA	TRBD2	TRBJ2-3	CASSQGLAGSRDTQYF	TGTGCCAGCAGTCAGGGACTAGCGGGATCCAGGGATACGCAGTATTTT
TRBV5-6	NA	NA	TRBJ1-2	CASSRVEGVGYTF	TGTGCCAGCAGCCGAGTTGAGGGGGTAGGCTACACCTTC
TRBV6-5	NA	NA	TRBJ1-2	CASSFQSGEGYGYTF	TGTGCCAGCAGTTTTCAATCAGGGGAGGGGTATGGCTACACCTTC
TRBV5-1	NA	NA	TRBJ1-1	CASSIIDGGAEAFF	TGCGCCAGCAGCATAATTGACGGCGGGGCTGAAGCTTTCTTT
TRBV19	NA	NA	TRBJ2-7	CASSKQGMQIYEQYF	TGTGCCAGTAGTAAACAGGGAATGCAGATCTACGAGCAGTACTTC
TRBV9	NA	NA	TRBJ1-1	CASSAQGYEAFF	TGTGCCAGCAGCGCTCAGGGTTATGAAGCTTTCTTT
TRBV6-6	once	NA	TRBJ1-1	CASSSKQGSVEAFF	TGTGCCAGCAGTTCCAAACAGGGATCCGTTGAAGCTTTCTTT
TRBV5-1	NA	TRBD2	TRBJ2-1	CASSLTGTSGANSYNEQFF	TGCGCCAGCAGCTTAACCGGGACTAGCGGGGCCAACTCCTACAATGAGCAGTTCTTC
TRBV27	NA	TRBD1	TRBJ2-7	CASSLGQGIPYEQYF	TGTGCCAGCAGTTTGGGACAGGGGATCCCCTACGAGCAGTACTTC